These 23 T cell receptor beta chains share one sample of origin, sequenced in a study of blood T cell repertoires in COVID-19. Assay used: immunoSEQ multiplex PCR; TCRdb lists only in-frame clones, some missing. The sample comprises a few hundred thousand clones, roughly 90% of which are singletons, and 1.2% to 1.5% rests with the top ten. Sequencing was done on a sample of PBMCs or T cells enriched from blood (not recorded which). The receptors here all came from a young woman who had been exposed to COVID-19.

The gene calls are TRBV4-3 and TRBJ2-1, with D perhaps matching TRBD1 (5 bases). Trimming removed 1 base from V and 2 bases from J, with 18 bases in between. Per the germline V gene, CDR1 is LGHNA and CDR2 is YSLEER. The length of the CDR3 is 18 residues. The CDR3 coding sequence is TGCGCCAGCAGCCAAGGAATAGGACAAACTTTCCCCTACAATGAGCAGTTCTTC. Protein product: CASSQGIGQTFPYNEQFF.

V gene TRBV30 combines with J gene TRBJ2-5; weak D call: TRBD1 (6 bases). The CDR3 is 13 residues long. CDR1 and CDR2 from the germline V gene are GTSNPN and SVGIG (reference sequence). V was cut by 8 bases and J by 1 base, with 14 bases left in between. The CDR3 DNA reads as TGTGCCCCGGCCGGGACATTCCAAGAGACCCAGTACTTC. Translated: CAPAGTFQETQYF.

Points on this clone: No conserved phenylalanine or tryptophan ends this CDR3, so it is likely a read error. The chain combines TRBV19 with TRBJ2-7; TRBD2 aligns across 10 bases. The CDR3 totals 14 residues. V was clipped by 9 bases and J by 2 bases; unmatched bases: 7. Germline CDR1 and CDR2: LNHDA and SQIVND (reference sequence). The CDR3 DNA is TGTGCCAGCAAACGAGGGACTAGCGCCTACGAGCAGTACCTC. Residues: CASKRGTSAYEQYL.

The CDR3 DNA reads as TGTGCCAGCAAGGGACTAGCGGAATACAATGAGCAGTTCTTC. It codes for CASKGLAEYNEQFF. V usage is TRBV2 and J usage is TRBJ2-1; 11 positions match TRBD2. This CDR3 has 14 amino acids. Germline V lookup: CDR1 SNHLY, CDR2 FYNNEI. Trimming cost V 7 bases and J 4 bases; bases outside gene matches: 3.

There are a few counts of this clone. The rearrangement links TRBV6-2 or TRBV6-3 to TRBJ2-7, with D uncertain. There are 14 residues in the CDR3. Germline V CDR1 and CDR2: MNHEY, SVGEGT. The ends were cut back, 0 bases at V and 0 bases at J, with 6 bases in the middle. CDR3 bases: TGTGCCAGCAGTTACTCCAGTTACTCCTACGAGCAGTACTTC. This encodes CASSYSSYSYEQYF.

This chain connects TRBV2 to TRBJ2-3; 8 bases agree with TRBD2. J was trimmed by 1 base and V by 2 bases; bases with no gene match: 8. In germline, CDR1 is SNHLY, CDR2 FYNNEI. The CDR3 contains 17 residues. CDR3 region: CASSEPLGRGGTDTQYF. In DNA form, the CDR3 reads TGTGCCAGCAGTGAACCCTTAGGGCGGGGGGGCACAGATACGCAGTATTTT. Combining the CDR3 with reference TRBV2 and TRBJ2-3 gives the whole variable domain EPEVTQTPSHQVTQMGQEVILRCVPISNHLYFYWYRQILGQKVEFLVSFYNNEISEKSEIFDDQFSVERPDGSNFTLKIRSTKLEDSAMYFCASSEPLGRGGTDTQYFGPGTRLTVL.

The V call is TRBV3-1 (or the pseudogene TRBV3-2), the J call TRBJ2-7; no clear D. The germline gives CDR1 LGHDT, CDR2 YNNKEL (reference sequence). The CDR3 is 11 residues long. Trimming stripped 4 bases from V and 3 bases from J, with 4 bases between. CDR3 bases: TGTGCCAGCAGCCTATTCTACGAGCAGTACTTC. Protein sequence: CASSLFYEQYF.

The rearrangement links TRBV30 to TRBJ2-7, with TRBD1 matching over 8 bases. Trimming removed 3 bases from V and 4 bases from J; junction bases left unmatched: 8. The CDR3 consists of 14 residues. CDR1 is GTSNPN, CDR2 SVGIG, per germline (reference sequence). The CDR3 reads CAWRSTGAPYEQYF. In DNA, the CDR3 is TGTGCCTGGAGGTCGACAGGGGCTCCTTACGAGCAGTACTTC.

The chain uses TRBV5-1 and TRBJ2-3; 9 nucleotides agree with TRBD2. Germline CDR1 is SGHRS and CDR2 is YFSETQ. The ends lost 0 bases at V and 6 bases at J; junction bases unmatched: 8. CDR3 size: 16 residues. The chain's CDR3 is CASSLGSAGGPDTQYF. In DNA, the CDR3 is TGCGCCAGCAGCTTGGGTTCCGCGGGAGGGCCGGATACGCAGTATTTT.

The V call is TRBV5-1, the J call TRBJ1-5, with TRBD1 matching 12 bases. Germline V gives CDR1 SGHRS, CDR2 YFSETQ. The CDR3 extends over 15 amino acids. J lost 6 bases, V lost 3 bases, and 4 bases had no gene match. Written as DNA, the CDR3 is TGCGCCAGCAGCTCTGGGACAGGGGGCAGTCAGCCCCAGCATTTT. The encoded protein is CASSSGTGGSQPQHF.

This clone was counted only a few times. The chain couples TRBV10-2 to TRBJ1-5, with a tentative D call TRBD1 (6 bases). Trimming cost V 4 bases and J 0 bases, with 13 bases left between them. The germline V gene has CDR1 WSHSY and CDR2 SAAADI. The CDR3 extends over 16 amino acids. CDR3 loop: CASSGSGTHSNQPQHF. CDR3 nucleotides: TGCGCCAGCAGTGGATCCGGGACACATAGCAATCAGCCCCAGCATTTT.

This clone was detected only once. The chain joins TRBV28 to TRBJ2-7; 9 bases agree with TRBD2. The CDR3 spans 15 residues. From germline, CDR1 is MDHEN and CDR2 SYDVKM. The trim removed 6 bases at V and 6 bases at J, leaving 12 bases unmatched. The CDR3 spells CASRVVSAGGREQYF. Here the CDR3 DNA reads TGTGCCAGCAGAGTCGTAAGTGCGGGGGGGCGCGAGCAGTACTTC.

This sequence joins TRBV4-3 and TRBJ2-5; 12 bases are a match to TRBD1. This CDR3 contains 15 residues. V trimming: 4 bases; J trimming: 4 bases; junction bases outside the gene matches: 4. From germline, CDR1 is LGHNA and CDR2 YSLEER. For the CDR3, the DNA is TGCGCCAGCAGCCGCGGGACAGGGGGCGGAGAGACCCAGTACTTC. Protein sequence: CASSRGTGGGETQYF.

Comment on this clone: The junction and the germline gene differ at one end; a read error may be behind it. This chain uses TRBV7-7 with TRBJ2-7; D may be TRBD1 (6 bases). The germline CDR1 and CDR2 sequences are SSHAT and FNYEAQ (reference sequence). The CDR3 consists of 13 residues. This CDR3 reads CASSLTGHYEQYF. The CDR3 bases are TGTGCTAGCAGCTTGACAGGCCACTACGAGCAGTACTTC.

The chain is built from TRBV7-6 and TRBJ1-1, with TRBD1 matching over 8 bases. This CDR3 is 15 amino acids long. Germline CDR1 is SGHVS and CDR2 is FNYEAQ. Germline trimming cut 5 bases from V and 1 base from J; bases unmatched to any gene: 6. This CDR3 is CASSVQTGANTEAFF. DNA for the CDR3: TGTGCCAGCAGCGTCCAGACAGGGGCGAACACTGAAGCTTTCTTT.

This CDR3 is CATNSGNYQPQHF. In nucleotides, the CDR3 is TGTGCCACTAACTCCGGGAATTATCAGCCCCAGCATTTT. This chain links TRBV12-3 or TRBV12-4 with TRBJ1-5; D is ambiguous. The length of the CDR3 is 13 residues. V dropped 10 bases and J dropped 5 bases, with 15 bases sitting between them.

The chain combines TRBV6-5 with TRBJ2-5; tentative D call: TRBD2 (6 bases). V gave up 6 bases and J gave up 2 bases, with 10 bases separating them. CDR3 length: 13 amino acids. Germline V gene sequence: CDR1 MNHEY, CDR2 SVGAGI. In nucleotides, the CDR3 is TGTGCCAGCAGGAGGGACTTTCAAGAGACCCAGTACTTC. Protein: CASRRDFQETQYF.

A few counts support this clone. The chain employs TRBV5-4 and TRBJ2-2, with 7 bases aligning to TRBD2. Germline values: CDR1 SGHNT, CDR2 YYREEE (reference sequence). The CDR3 runs to 16 residues. The trim removed 9 bases at V and 3 bases at J, leaving 14 bases unmatched. CDR3 amino acids: CATRSVGGPDTGELFF. CDR3 nucleotides: TGTGCCACCCGATCAGTGGGAGGGCCCGACACCGGGGAGCTGTTTTTT.

This sequence joins TRBV5-6 and TRBJ2-7, with 9 nucleotides matching TRBD2. J was trimmed by 7 bases and V by 1 base; bases with no gene match: 6. The germline V gene encodes CDR1 SGHDT and CDR2 YYEEEE. The length of the CDR3 is 14 residues. CDR3 protein: CASSLLGLAGEQYF. DNA of the CDR3: TGTGCCAGCAGCTTGTTGGGCCTAGCGGGGGAGCAGTACTTC.

This clone is a singleton in its sample. This chain links TRBV29-1 with TRBJ2-1, with 9 bases matching TRBD1. Germline lookup yields CDR1 SQVTM and CDR2 ANQGSEA. V was pared by 7 bases and J by 7 bases, with 5 bases of the junction left unmatched. This CDR3 contains 12 residues. Here the CDR3 reads CSADRGHNEQFF. The CDR3 coding sequence is TGCAGCGCGGACAGGGGCCATAATGAGCAGTTCTTC.

The rearrangement joins TRBV7-8 to TRBJ1-3, with 10 bases that match TRBD1. The germline CDR1 and CDR2 sequences are SGHVS and FQNEAQ. V lost 7 bases, J lost 5 bases, and 2 bases stayed unmatched. This CDR3 contains 13 residues. This chain's CDR3 is CASKGQGRNTIYF. In DNA form, the CDR3 reads TGTGCCAGCAAGGGACAGGGGAGAAACACCATATATTTT.

The V and J genes are TRBV4-2 and TRBJ2-7; 9 bases line up with TRBD2. Germline-derived CDR1 and CDR2 are LGHNA and YNFKEQ. The ends lost 0 bases at V and 3 bases at J; junction bases unmatched: 6. This CDR3 is built from 16 residues. The CDR3 nucleotides are TGTGCCAGCAGCCAAGACCGAGCTAGCGGGGACTACGAGCAGTACTTC. Its translation is CASSQDRASGDYEQYF.

The gene calls are TRBV18 and TRBJ1-5; 7 bases align to TRBD1. Germline assignment: CDR1 KGHSH and CDR2 LQKENI. The CDR3 extends over 16 amino acids. V was clipped by 3 bases and J by 4 bases; unmatched bases: 9. In nucleotides, the CDR3 is TGTGCCAGCTCACCGGGCAGACAGGGTTTGAATCAGCCCCAGCATTTT. This translates into CASSPGRQGLNQPQHF.